Below are 10 T cell receptor beta chains sequenced from a single sample in a study of T-cell memory formation after mild COVID-19. A single record per CDR3 protein comes from TCRdb applying MiXCR to the 5' RACE reads. This sample carries roughly 560,000 distinct CDR3 sequences, around 21% of them seen once, and the ten largest clones take about 12%. Input material: PBMCs or a T cell subset sorted from them (not recorded which). These receptor sequences come from an adult woman who had mild COVID-19 (a few samples of this study predate the infection). Cell type and time point are not known.

The chain uses TRBV6-2 or TRBV6-3 and TRBJ2-6; D remains ambiguous. This CDR3 is built from 15 residues. Germline V lookup: CDR1 MNHEY, CDR2 SVGEGT. Trimming pared 4 bases from V and 2 bases from J, leaving 9 bases between. The CDR3 is CASSSGETGANVLTF. The CDR3 bases are TGTGCCAGCAGTTCAGGTGAAACTGGGGCCAACGTCCTGACTTTC.

In DNA form, the CDR3 reads TGTGCCAGTAGGGCAGGGGAGACCCAGTACTTC. Its protein product is CASRAGETQYF. The J gene is TRBJ2-5, the V gene TRBV19; possibly TRBD1 for D (5 bases). Germline CDR1 reads LNHDA; CDR2 reads SQIVND (reference sequence). Trimming removed 6 bases at V and 5 bases at J, with 7 bases between. The CDR3 contains 11 residues.

There are a few counts of this clonotype. This chain joins TRBV7-2 and TRBJ2-1; no reliable D call. Per the germline V gene, CDR1 is SGHTA and CDR2 is FQGNSA. The V end was cut by 2 bases, the J end by 1 base, with 9 bases between. CDR3 length: 15 residues. CDR3: CASSLLDLSYNEQFF. The CDR3 nucleotides read TGTGCCAGCAGCTTATTAGACCTATCCTACAATGAGCAGTTCTTC.

The V gene is TRBV4-1, the J gene TRBJ1-1, with D tentatively TRBD1 (6 bases). Trimming stripped 4 bases from V and 1 base from J, with 16 bases between. The CDR3 contains 16 residues. Germline CDR1 is MGHRA and CDR2 is YSYEKL. CDR3 bases: TGCGCCAGCAGCCTGACCACAGGGATGGGGAACACTGAAGCTTTCTTT. It translates to CASSLTTGMGNTEAFF.

This clonotype was counted ten times or more. The gene calls are TRBV12-3 or TRBV12-4 and TRBJ1-1; 7 positions agree with TRBD1. The V and J ends lost 6 bases and 1 base, in that order; junction bases with no gene match: 5. This CDR3 region has 14 residues. The CDR3 region has the DNA TGTGCCAGCAGCTTGACAGGGACGAACACTGAAGCTTTCTTT. This sequence encodes CASSLTGTNTEAFF.

J is TRBJ2-3 and V is TRBV3-1; 12 bases line up with TRBD1. CDR3 length: 16 residues. CDR1 and CDR2 from the germline V gene are LGHDT and YNNKEL (reference sequence). V gave up 8 bases and J gave up 6 bases; unmatched junction bases: 12. This CDR3 is CASGRPGQGAGDTQYF. CDR3 nucleotide sequence: TGTGCCAGCGGCCGGCCGGGACAGGGGGCTGGGGATACGCAGTATTTT.

This clonotype was detected a few times. The chain carries TRBV4-3 and TRBJ2-1; D possibly uses TRBD1 or TRBD2 (6 bases each). V gave up 0 bases and J gave up 0 bases, with 12 bases separating them. The CDR3 totals 17 residues. Looked up from germline, CDR1 is LGHNA and CDR2 is YSLEER. CDR3 sequence reads: CASSQDLGGNSYNEQFF. CDR3 sequence (DNA): TGCGCCAGCAGCCAAGATCTGGGGGGCAACTCCTACAATGAGCAGTTCTTC.

The chain combines TRBV5-1 with TRBJ2-5; either TRBD1 or TRBD2 may supply D (5 bases each). This CDR3 has 15 residues. Per the germline V gene, CDR1 is SGHRS and CDR2 is YFSETQ. V lost 4 bases to trimming and J lost 2 bases, with 15 bases between them. The CDR3: CASSPGRGRQETQYF. CDR3 in DNA: TGCGCCAGCAGCCCGGGCCGGGGCCGGCAAGAGACCCAGTACTTC.

The V and J genes are TRBV4-1 and TRBJ2-7, with 9 positions matching TRBD1. J lost 6 bases, V lost 1 base, and 4 bases had no gene match. CDR1 is MGHRA, CDR2 YSYEKL, per germline. CDR3 length: 14 residues. CDR3 sequence reads: CASSQGGQGGEQYF. Written as DNA, the CDR3 is TGCGCCAGCAGCCAAGGGGGACAGGGTGGCGAGCAGTACTTC.

This clonotype was counted only a few times. The gene calls are TRBV20-1 and TRBJ1-5; D is undetermined. The CDR3 runs to 12 residues. CDR1 is DFQATT and CDR2 is SNEGSKA in the germline V gene (reference sequence). Trimming removed 3 bases from V and 2 bases from J, with 5 bases in between. CDR3 region: CSASDGNQPQHF. Here the CDR3 DNA reads TGCAGTGCTAGTGACGGCAATCAGCCCCAGCATTTT.